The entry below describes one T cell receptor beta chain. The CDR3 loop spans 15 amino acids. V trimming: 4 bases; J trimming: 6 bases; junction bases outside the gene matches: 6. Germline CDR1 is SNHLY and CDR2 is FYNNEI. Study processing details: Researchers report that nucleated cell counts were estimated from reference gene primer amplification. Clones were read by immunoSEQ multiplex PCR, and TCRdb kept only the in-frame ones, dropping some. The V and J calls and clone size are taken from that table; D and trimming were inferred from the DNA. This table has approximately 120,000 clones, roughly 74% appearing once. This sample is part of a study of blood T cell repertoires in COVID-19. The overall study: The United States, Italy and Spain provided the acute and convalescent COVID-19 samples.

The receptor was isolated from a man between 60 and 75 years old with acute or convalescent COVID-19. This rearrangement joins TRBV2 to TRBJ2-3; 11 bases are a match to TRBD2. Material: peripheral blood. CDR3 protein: CASSVPSGGIDTQYF. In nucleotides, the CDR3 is TGTGCCAGCAGTGTTCCTAGCGGGGGGATCGATACGCAGTATTTT. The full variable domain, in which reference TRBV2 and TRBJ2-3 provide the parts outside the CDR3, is EPEVTQTPSHQVTQMGQEVILRCVPISNHLYFYWYRQILGQKVEFLVSFYNNEISEKSEIFDDQFSVERPDGSNFTLKIRSTKLEDSAMYFCASSVPSGGIDTQYFGPGTRLTVL.